This T cell receptor beta chain was sequenced in a study of blood T cell repertoires in COVID-19. Study overall: From the United States, Italy and Spain came samples of acute and convalescent COVID-19. PBMCs, B-cell-depleted T cells, or T cells provided the cDNA or gDNA that made up the material.

This CDR3 has 14 residues. V lost 7 bases to trimming and J lost 3 bases; unmatched junction nucleotides: 3. In germline, CDR1 is SNHLY, CDR2 FYNNEI. In its sample, this clone was seen a few times. Methods used by the authors: Estimates of nucleated cell counts were drawn from the amplification of reference gene primers. Assay used: immunoSEQ multiplex PCR; TCRdb lists only in-frame clones, some missing. V and J calls and clone size are those listed in that table; D and trimming were worked out from the DNA. The table has approximately 60,000 clones, roughly 83% seen once; the top ten hold under 20%. The chain links TRBV2 to TRBJ2-1; 10 bases map to TRBD2. The clonotype comes from a man between 65 and 80 years old with active COVID-19. The sequencing input was peripheral blood. Here the CDR3 reads CASMEREGYNEQFF. The CDR3 DNA reads TGTGCCAGCATGGAGCGGGAGGGCTACAATGAGCAGTTCTTC.